This T cell receptor beta chain was identified in a study of regulatory T cells in long-lasting Graves disease. Study background: The definition of persistent Graves' disease was over 5 years of antithyroid drugs with positive TSH receptor antibodies.

Time point: persistent/refractory GD, antithyroid drugs over 5 years with positive TRAb. RNA isolated from PBMCs was used to make the TCR library. Each of the patients was recruited from an endocrinology department situated in Xi'an, China. V lost 8 bases to trimming and J lost 0 bases, with 10 bases between them. From germline, CDR1 is MNHNS and CDR2 SASEGT. The CDR3 is 14 residues long. Findings of the study overall: Graves' patients with persistent disease showed TCR diversity lower than patients newly diagnosed. Whereas new patients shared about a thousand public clonotypes, persistent patients shared more, at a few thousand.

Building the TCR beta libraries relied on iRepertoire HTBI primers, and CDR3 regions underwent Arm-PCR. TCRdb re-analysed the multiplex PCR reads in MiXCR, keeping a single row per CDR3 protein. The repertoire has about 660,000 distinct CDR3 sequences, approximately 29% of them found once; the top ten carry roughly 40%. This clonotype was found a few times. Its cognate antigen is unknown. The chain carries TRBV6-1 and TRBJ1-4; D is possibly TRBD1 (6 bases). The sequence was obtained from a female donor with Graves disease. Sequences were derived from peripheral blood mononuclear cells (PBMCs), sampled when the disease was refractory, from a patient treated with antithyroid drugs. The CDR3 here is CASGRQATNEKLFF. CDR3 in DNA: TGTGCCAGCGGAAGACAGGCAACTAATGAAAAACTGTTTTTT.